In its sample, the clone carrying this T cell receptor (beta chain) was seen a few times. Its antigen is not known. This record belongs to a study of CD8 T cells in ankylosing spondylitis. Study-wide results and caveats: What seemed typical of ankylosing spondylitis blood was a TCR beta motif built from about 8 highly homologous variants.

TCR beta libraries were made by quantitative 5'-RACE with molecular barcodes. TCRdb ran MiXCR on the 5' RACE reads and lists one entry per CDR3 protein. The sample contains roughly 370,000 distinct CDR3 sequences, more than 20% of which appear only once. Germline CDR1 reads SGHTA; CDR2 reads FQGNSA. V lost 5 bases, J lost 1 base, and 12 bases lay in between. The CDR3 spans 14 residues. Material: blood, either unsorted or a sorted T cell fraction (not recorded which). This rearrangement joins TRBV7-2 to TRBJ2-7; unclear D gene. This sequence was found in a male donor with ankylosing spondylitis. This chain's CDR3 is CASSPRYTSYEQYF. Here the CDR3 DNA reads TGTGCCAGCAGCCCCCGGTACACTTCCTACGAGCAGTACTTC.